Each of the 11 T cell receptor beta chains below was sequenced from the same sample in a study of blood T cell repertoires in COVID-19. Assay used: immunoSEQ multiplex PCR; TCRdb lists only in-frame clones, some missing. Here the sample spans 90,000 or so clones, 72% being singletons. The material sequenced was peripheral blood. These receptors were obtained from a woman aged 55-69 years in a cohort sampled during active or convalescent COVID-19.

Comment on this clone: Other DNA sequences from this sample encode an identical CDR3 as well. The chain uses TRBV6-2 or TRBV6-3 and TRBJ2-3; the match to TRBD1 covers 7 bases. Germline trimming cut 1 base from V and 2 bases from J; bases unmatched to any gene: 3. The CDR3 extends over 15 amino acids. CDR1 and CDR2 (germline): MNHEY, SVGEGT. The CDR3 region has the DNA TGTGCCAGCAGTTACTTGGGACAGATCACAGATACGCAGTATTTT. Its translation is CASSYLGQITDTQYF.

V is TRBV5-5 and J is TRBJ1-4; D gene unclear. With 1 base removed from V and 8 bases from J, the gap between germline ends came to 6 bases. Per the germline V gene, CDR1 is SGHKS and CDR2 is YYEKEE (reference sequence). This CDR3 spans 12 amino acids. The CDR3 coding sequence is TGTGCCAGCAGCTTGCGGTGGGAAAAACTGTTTTTT. As protein: CASSLRWEKLFF.

This clone came up a few times. Other DNA sequences in this specimen translate into the identical CDR3. This rearrangement joins TRBV7-6 to TRBJ1-1; no clear D gene. The length of the CDR3 is 13 residues. Germline CDR1 reads SGHVS; CDR2 reads FNYEAQ. V lost 2 bases and J 5 bases, leaving 9 bases between the germline ends. The CDR3 DNA sequence: TGTGCCAGCAGCTTATCTCAGAGGACTGAAGCTTTCTTT. As protein: CASSLSQRTEAFF.

The chain is built from TRBV4-1 and TRBJ1-6; no clear D. CDR3 length: 17 residues. V lost 0 bases, J lost 9 bases, and 18 bases lay in between. Germline V gene data show CDR1 as MGHRA and CDR2 as YSYEKL. The CDR3 DNA reads TGCGCCAGCAGCCAAGAGACTCTGGCGTTGGGGAGTTCACCCCTCCACTTT. It is translated as CASSQETLALGSSPLHF.

The gene calls are TRBV5-1 and TRBJ2-5, with D tentatively TRBD2 (6 bases). V lost 4 bases and J 2 bases, leaving 12 bases between the germline ends. This CDR3 is built from 14 residues. The germline V gene encodes CDR1 SGHRS and CDR2 YFSETQ. Here the CDR3 DNA reads TGCGCCAGCAGCCGGGACTCCGGGCAAGAGACCCAGTACTTC. Its translation is CASSRDSGQETQYF.

This clone has just a few counts. The chain recombines TRBV27 with TRBJ1-2; D is perhaps TRBD1 (5 bases). Trimming cost V 2 bases and J 5 bases, with 15 bases left between them. This CDR3 is built from 15 residues. Per germline, CDR1 MNHEY and CDR2 SMNVEV (reference sequence). The CDR3 reads CASSLAGRAGYGYTF. The CDR3 DNA is TGTGCCAGCAGTTTAGCCGGCAGGGCGGGATATGGCTACACCTTC.

The rearrangement uses TRBV13 and TRBJ2-2; possible D gene TRBD1, 6 bases. V lost 5 bases to trimming and J lost 1 base, with 14 bases between them. Germline V lookup: CDR1 PRHDT, CDR2 FYEKMQ (reference sequence). This CDR3 spans 16 amino acids. The CDR3 region has the DNA TGTGCCAGCAGCCTCGAGCACAGGGAGAACACCGGGGAGCTGTTTTTT. It translates to CASSLEHRENTGELFF.

The chain is built from TRBV2 and TRBJ2-2; D possibly corresponds to TRBD1 (6 bases). Trimming took off 6 bases at V and 5 bases at J, with 13 bases between the two ends. Germline lookup yields CDR1 SNHLY and CDR2 FYNNEI. The CDR3 consists of 14 residues. Written as DNA, the CDR3 is TGTGCCAGCAGCGATAACAGGGAAACCGGGGAGCTGTTTTTT. This codes for CASSDNRETGELFF.

This chain joins TRBV7-2 and TRBJ1-5, with D hard to call. From germline, CDR1 is SGHTA and CDR2 FQGNSA. This CDR3 contains 13 residues. V dropped 4 bases and J dropped 11 bases, with 15 bases sitting between them. CDR3 amino acids: CASSSPGTYAQHF. In DNA, the CDR3 is TGTGCCAGCAGCTCCCCGGGAACGTATGCCCAGCATTTT.

The chain couples TRBV11-3 to TRBJ2-2; D gene unclear. Germline V gives CDR1 SGHNT, CDR2 YENEEA. The V and J ends lost 5 bases and 0 bases respectively, with 13 bases between them. This CDR3 has 16 amino acids. Here the CDR3 DNA reads TGTGCCAGCAGCCTCCGAGGCTTCTCGAACACCGGGGAGCTGTTTTTT. It encodes CASSLRGFSNTGELFF.

This chain uses TRBV5-1 with TRBJ2-1, with 8 bases matching TRBD1. With V trimmed by 2 bases and J by 4 bases, 2 bases remained unmatched. The CDR3 is 14 residues long. Germline assignment: CDR1 SGHRS and CDR2 YFSETQ. The CDR3 sequence is CASSLGQGYNEQFF. The CDR3 DNA sequence: TGCGCCAGCAGCTTAGGACAGGGATACAATGAGCAGTTCTTC.